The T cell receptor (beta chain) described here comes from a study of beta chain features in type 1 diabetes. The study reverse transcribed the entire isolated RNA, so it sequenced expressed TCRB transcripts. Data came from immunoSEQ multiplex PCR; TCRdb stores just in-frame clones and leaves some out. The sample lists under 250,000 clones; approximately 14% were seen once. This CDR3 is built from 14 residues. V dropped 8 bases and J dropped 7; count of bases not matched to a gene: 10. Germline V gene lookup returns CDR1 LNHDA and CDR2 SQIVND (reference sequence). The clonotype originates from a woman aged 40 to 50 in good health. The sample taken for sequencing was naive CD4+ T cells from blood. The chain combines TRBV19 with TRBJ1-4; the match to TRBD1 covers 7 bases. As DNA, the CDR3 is TGTGCCAGTTCCCGACAGGGTCAGGGTGAAAAACTGTTTTTT. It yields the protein CASSRQGQGEKLFF.